Following are 22 T cell receptor beta chains from one sample sequenced in a study of blood T cell repertoires in COVID-19. Produced via immunoSEQ multiplex PCR; TCRdb's table is partial and in-frame only. Of 250,000 to 350,000 clones listed, around 87% are singletons. The sample consisted of PBMCs or T cells enriched from blood (not recorded which). These receptors all stem from a woman in her 30s who had recovered from COVID-19.

The chain employs TRBV5-4 and TRBJ1-6, with TRBD1 identical over 7 bases. The ends lost 3 bases at V and 6 bases at J; junction bases unmatched: 3. Germline V gene lookup returns CDR1 SGHNT and CDR2 YYREEE (reference sequence). The CDR3 length is 14 residues. CDR3 sequence: CASSSGGVNSPLHF. The CDR3 nucleotides read TGTGCCAGCAGCTCAGGGGGTGTTAATTCACCCCTCCACTTT.

The CDR3 loop reads CASSQQGYNSPLHF. CDR3 DNA: TGTGCCAGCAGTCAGCAGGGATACAATTCACCCCTCCACTTT. V gene TRBV6-5 combines with J gene TRBJ1-6; tentatively, D is TRBD1 (5 bases). The CDR3 has 14 amino acids. V was cut by 5 bases and J by 7 bases, with 12 bases left in between. Germline CDR1 and CDR2: MNHEY and SVGAGI.

The V and J genes are TRBV19 and TRBJ1-2; D not resolved. The CDR3 extends over 13 amino acids. V was clipped by 3 bases and J by 4 bases, with 9 bases between them. Germline V gives CDR1 LNHDA, CDR2 SQIVND (reference sequence). The DNA of the CDR3 is TGTGCCAGTAGTATCACTGCTTCCTATGGCTACACCTTC. Its protein product is CASSITASYGYTF.

The chain links TRBV4-3 to TRBJ1-5; D is perhaps TRBD1 (5 bases). V shed 0 bases and J shed 5 bases, with 5 bases lying between them. Germline CDR1 LGHNA, CDR2 YSLEER. The CDR3 contains 13 residues. CDR3 protein: CASSQEQDQPQHF. As DNA, the CDR3 is TGCGCCAGCAGCCAAGAACAGGATCAGCCCCAGCATTTT.

This chain links TRBV7-2 with TRBJ2-1; 8 positions match TRBD1. The trim removed 1 base at V and 3 bases at J, leaving 5 bases unmatched. CDR1 and CDR2 (germline): SGHTA, FQGNSA. The CDR3 is 16 residues long. CDR3 sequence reads: CASSLGAGQVYNEQFF. The DNA for the CDR3 is TGTGCCAGCAGCTTAGGGGCGGGACAGGTCTACAATGAGCAGTTCTTC.

In the case of this clone: One end of the junction varies from germline; a read error may be responsible. The chain employs TRBV7-9 and TRBJ1-2; 8 bases are a match to TRBD1. Germline V gives CDR1 SEHNR, CDR2 FQNEAQ (reference sequence). The CDR3 spans 13 residues. CDR3 DNA sequence: TGTGCCAGCAGTCACGACAGGGGAGTTTCCCTCCGATTC. Amino acids: CASSHDRGVSLRF.

V usage is TRBV7-3 and J usage is TRBJ2-1; no reliable D call. Germline loops: CDR1 SGHTA, CDR2 FQGTGA. The V end lost 5 bases, the J end lost 0 bases, and 11 bases lay between the germline ends. CDR3 size: 15 residues. The CDR3 bases are TGTGCCAGCAGCCCCACAGCCTTCTCCTACAATGAGCAGTTCTTC. This encodes CASSPTAFSYNEQFF.

The chain combines TRBV6-5 with TRBJ2-1, with 10 bases identical to TRBD2. CDR3 length equals 14 residues. After removal of 10 bases from V and 8 bases from J, the junction contained 11 bases not matched to a gene. Germline CDR1 and CDR2: MNHEY and SVGAGI. CDR3 residues: CATHQRGGRDEQFF. The CDR3 DNA follows: TGTGCCACACACCAGCGGGGGGGCCGGGATGAGCAGTTCTTC.

This chain uses TRBV5-1 with TRBJ1-6; 7 positions agree with TRBD1. CDR3 length: 17 residues. J was trimmed by 0 bases and V by 4 bases; bases with no gene match: 7. Germline V CDR1 and CDR2: SGHRS, YFSETQ. CDR3 sequence reads: CASSVGDRVSYNSPLHF. CDR3 bases: TGCGCCAGCAGCGTTGGAGACAGGGTCTCCTATAATTCACCCCTCCACTTT. The whole variable domain, remainder taken from reference TRBV5-1 and TRBJ1-6, is KAGVTQTPRYLIKTRGQQVTLSCSPISGHRSVSWYQQTPGQGLQFLFEYFSETQRNKGNFPGRFSGRQFSNSRSEMNVSTLELGDSALYLCASSVGDRVSYNSPLHFGNGTRLTVT.

This clone was observed a single time. The chain combines TRBV12-5 with TRBJ1-1, with D perhaps TRBD1 (5 bases). V was shortened by 7 bases and J by 5 bases, with 11 bases between the two germline ends. The CDR3 extends over 12 amino acids. The germline V gene encodes CDR1 LGHNT and CDR2 FRNRAP. CDR3 loop: CASAPRGTEAFF. The DNA of the CDR3 is TGTGCTAGTGCTCCGCGGGGGACTGAAGCTTTCTTT. Variable domain in full (rest from reference TRBV12-5 and TRBJ1-1): DARVTQTPRHKVTEMGQEVTMRCQPILGHNTVFWYRQTMMQGLELLAYFRNRAPLDDSGMPKDRFSAEMPDATLATLKIQPSEPRDSAVYFCASAPRGTEAFFGQGTRLTVV.

V is TRBV5-6 and J is TRBJ1-3; D is undetermined. Trimming took off 0 bases at V and 0 bases at J, with 13 bases between the two ends. The CDR3 is 17 amino acids. Germline V gene data show CDR1 as SGHDT and CDR2 as YYEEEE. The CDR3 DNA reads as TGTGCCAGCAGCTTGGGCGTATCGTCGGGCTCTGGAAACACCATATATTTT. Protein product: CASSLGVSSGSGNTIYF. The full variable domain, with the rest looked up from reference TRBV5-6 and TRBJ1-3, is DAGVTQSPTHLIKTRGQQVTLRCSPKSGHDTVSWYQQALGQGPQFIFQYYEEEERQRGNFPDRFSGHQFPNYSSELNVNALLLGDSALYLCASSLGVSSGSGNTIYFGEGSWLTVV.

This clone was seen a handful of times. V gene TRBV5-8 combines with J gene TRBJ2-7; a weak D match, TRBD1 (6 bases). CDR3 length: 16 residues. Germline CDR1 is SGHTS and CDR2 is YDEGEE. V was cut by 4 bases and J by 0 bases, with 17 bases left in between. CDR3 residues: CASSDWTADLSYEQYF. For the CDR3, the DNA is TGTGCCAGCAGCGATTGGACAGCCGATCTCTCCTACGAGCAGTACTTC.

Details on this clone: Other DNA sequences in the sample encode the same CDR3. This chain connects TRBV12-3 or TRBV12-4 to TRBJ1-2, with a tentative D call TRBD1 (5 bases). Trimming pared 4 bases from V and 4 bases from J, leaving 7 bases between. The CDR3 totals 12 residues. CDR3 sequence: CASSSGIYGYTF. The CDR3, as DNA: TGTGCCAGCAGTTCAGGGATCTATGGCTACACCTTC.

V and J are TRBV30 and TRBJ2-5; D is perhaps TRBD2 (5 bases). Trimming pared 2 bases from V and 1 base from J, leaving 5 bases between. Germline-derived CDR1 and CDR2 are GTSNPN and SVGIG (reference sequence). The CDR3 runs to 12 residues. The DNA of the CDR3 is TGTGCCTGGAGTAGCGGCCAAGAGACCCAGTACTTC. Translated, it gives CAWSSGQETQYF.

This clone appeared many times. The chain couples TRBV30 to TRBJ2-7; 8 nucleotides align to TRBD1. CDR3 length: 14 amino acids. The trim removed 1 base at V and 3 bases at J, leaving 5 bases unmatched. Looked up from germline, CDR1 is GTSNPN and CDR2 is SVGIG (reference sequence). CDR3 coding DNA: TGTGCCTGGAGTGCCACAGGGGGAGGCTACGAGCAGTACTTC. Amino acid sequence: CAWSATGGGYEQYF. Looking up the rest from reference TRBV30 and TRBJ2-7 gives the full variable domain: SQTIHQWPATLVQPVGSPLSLECTVEGTSNPNLYWYRQAAGRGLQLLFYSVGIGQISSEVPQNLSASRPQDRQFILSSKKLLLSDSGFYLCAWSATGGGYEQYFGPGTRLTVT.

This sequence joins TRBV7-2 and TRBJ1-4; TRBD1 agrees at 12 bases. Germline V gene lookup returns CDR1 SGHTA and CDR2 FQGNSA. V gave up 1 base and J gave up 7 bases; unmatched junction bases: 7. The CDR3 is made up of 17 amino acids. CDR3 nucleotide sequence: TGTGCCAGCAGCTTAGGTGGGACAGGGGGCGCGGGTGAAAAACTGTTTTTT. It translates to CASSLGGTGGAGEKLFF.

The chain is built from TRBV19 and TRBJ1-1; 7 bases map to TRBD1. Germline V gene data show CDR1 as LNHDA and CDR2 as SQIVND (reference sequence). Trimming removed 1 base from V and 4 bases from J; junction bases left unmatched: 9. The CDR3 runs to 16 residues. The chain's CDR3 is CASSIGVIGGGTEAFF. The CDR3 DNA is TGTGCCAGTAGTATAGGGGTGATAGGGGGCGGCACTGAAGCTTTCTTT.

This clone was counted once. V is TRBV19 and J is TRBJ1-5; D remains ambiguous. The CDR3 runs to 15 residues. Trimming took off 5 bases at V and 0 bases at J, with 11 bases between the two ends. Per germline, CDR1 LNHDA and CDR2 SQIVND (reference sequence). In nucleotides, the CDR3 is TGTGCCAGTAGTCCATACACGTATAGCAATCAGCCCCAGCATTTT. It codes for CASSPYTYSNQPQHF.

The J gene is TRBJ1-5, the V gene TRBV9; 12 bases are a match to TRBD1. The germline gives CDR1 SGDLS, CDR2 YYNGEE. Trimming cost V 4 bases and J 7 bases; bases outside gene matches: 3. CDR3 size: 14 residues. CDR3 region: CASSPGTGGQPQHF. CDR3 coding DNA: TGTGCCAGCAGCCCAGGGACAGGGGGCCAGCCCCAGCATTTT. Together with reference TRBV9 and TRBJ1-5, the CDR3 gives the full variable domain: DSGVTQTPKHLITATGQRVTLRCSPRSGDLSVYWYQQSLDQGLQFLIQYYNGEERAKGNILERFSAQQFPDLHSELNLSSLELGDSALYFCASSPGTGGQPQHFGDGTRLSIL.

The V and J genes are TRBV3-1 (or the pseudogene TRBV3-2) and TRBJ2-1; 7 bases match TRBD2. J was trimmed by 9 bases and V by 0 bases; bases with no gene match: 2. Germline V gene data show CDR1 as LGHDT and CDR2 as YNNKEL (reference sequence). This CDR3 region has 13 residues. Here the CDR3 DNA reads TGTGCCAGCAGCCAAGACGGGGGGAGTGAGCAGTTCTTC. Its protein is CASSQDGGSEQFF.

The rearrangement joins TRBV3-1 (or the pseudogene TRBV3-2) to TRBJ1-6; D remains ambiguous. Trimming took 5 bases from V and 9 from J, leaving 14 bases between them. CDR1 and CDR2 (germline): LGHDT, YNNKEL (reference sequence). This CDR3 region has 14 residues. CDR3 DNA: TGTGCCAGCAGCGCCGACGCGGGCATTTCACCCCTCCACTTT. Translating it yields CASSADAGISPLHF.

This chain uses TRBV3-1 (or the pseudogene TRBV3-2) with TRBJ1-1; D is ambiguous. V gave up 1 base and J gave up 1 base, with 4 bases separating them. The germline gives CDR1 LGHDT, CDR2 YNNKEL (reference sequence). This CDR3 is 13 amino acids long. CDR3 DNA sequence: TGTGCCAGCAGCCAAGTATGGAACACTGAAGCTTTCTTT. This encodes CASSQVWNTEAFF.